This entry describes one TCR beta chain. Its antigen remains unidentified. Base qualities are missing; no much larger clone stands one base away. TCR CDR3 regions were amplified from genomic DNA by multiplex PCR using the deep immunoSEQ assay. For each cell subset, the extracted genomic DNA was distributed evenly across all wells of several immunoSEQ 96-well plates, and each plate served as one replicate. Each replicate PCR for sorted subsets received around 210 ng genomic DNA, equal to roughly 30,000 T cell genomes. The purified libraries were quantified using a Qubit 3.0 fluorometer, sized with a Bioanalyzer 2100, and then quantified again using the KAPA Library Quantification kit. A separate single-read 150-cycle Illumina NextSeq 550 flow cell was used to sequence each immunoSEQ 96-well plate. The authors' pipeline ran thus. Because only junctional sequences without quality scores were contained in the immunoSEQ output, filtering matching that applied to full-length reads could not be performed. To assign V/J genes and CDR3, sequences were annotated against IMGT germline references using PyIR, a Python wrapper for IgBLAST v1.9. Reads with weak V/J assignments (E-value above 1e-6), missing CDR3, stop codons, out-of-frame junctions, or ambiguous translated residues were removed. V3J clonotypes were defined as sequences sharing the same inferred V gene, J gene, and CDR3 amino acid sequence. To compute the percentage overlap between repertoires, the number of shared unique clonotypes was divided by the size of the smaller repertoire. RTK rarefaction, the Chao1 estimator, and Recon v2.1 estimates of unobserved clonotypes were used to assess repertoire richness. For all TCRbeta clonotypes obtained by the gDNA method from four donors, generation probabilities were computed with OLGA. TCRdb mirrors the immuneACCESS table, restricted to in-frame sequences. Some clones are absent from its copies; in checked studies, under half trace to an unresolved V gene, and the reason for the others is unknown. The DNA was the basis for D and trimming; V, J and clone size are from that table. For this sample the table gives 650,000 to 700,000 clones, of which 90% were detected only once. The leading ten clones occupy 34% of the sample.

This sample is part of a study of shared clonotypes between healthy human individuals (dated by TCRdb to 2020 to 2021). With regard to the full study: Three men and a couple of women, aged 18 to 49 years, made up the cohort. For each donor, CD4 naive and CD4 memory were each given three plates, CD8 naive was given two plates, and CD8 memory was given one plate. Blood TCR repertoires of a handful of healthy adults were deeply sequenced to estimate repertoire size and the extent of clonotype sharing between individuals. To increase sequencing depth and limit assay-specific biases, TCR repertoire library preparation and sequencing were carried out by different laboratories using diverse techniques. Between about 0.8 and 9 billion PBMCs per donor were obtained by leukapheresis. Overall study results and their limits: Pairwise subsampling led to the expectation that sequencing depth would affect the degree of clonotype sharing among donors. Naive subsets generally had larger estimated clonotype richness than memory subsets. Sharing across four donors was observed for about 4.8% of naive CD4, 3% to 3.5% of naive CD8, about 2.3% of memory CD4, and roughly 0.4% of memory CD8 clonotypes. Sampling was restricted to blood, and TCR repertoires in tissue are likely to differ from TCR repertoires in blood. Because the study included a small number of donors, the genetic and exposure-history diversity represented was limited. Rarefaction of sorted-subset datasets indicated incomplete sequencing despite the large sequencing depth. Compared with non-shared clonotypes, the clonotypes found in all four sorted-subset donors had higher generation probabilities.

Measured from the cysteine to the phenylalanine, the CDR3 is 14 residues long. The kept DNA is CDR3 alone, 42 bases in frame from the first base. The germline V gene encodes CDR1 MDHEN and CDR2 SYDVKM. Germline trimming: 4 bases from V, 6 bases from J; junction bases outside gene matches: 9. The donors were healthy, HIV-negative adults who had no recently reported acute infections or vaccinations. Only Caucasian adults living in Nashville, Tennessee, USA were represented among the donors. CD8 memory samples combined magnetically selected CD45RO+ cells with CCR7-negative CD45RA+ effector memory (TemRA) cells. After blood collection by leukapheresis, PBMCs were isolated using Ficoll-Histopaque density gradient centrifugation and then cryopreserved in the vapor phase of liquid nitrogen. Analytical flow cytometry was used to check the purity and quantity of each magnetically sorted T cell population. Each sorted fraction had its genomic DNA isolated and then quantified by UV absorbance on a Nanodrop 2000c.

This receptor was identified in a young man in good health. Some clones in this sample may be carry-over from other donors' samples. Sequencing used memory CD8+ T cells from PBMCs. This specimen's cell subset or site label, interpreted: CD45RO+ cells pooled with CCR7-negative TemRA cells. The rearranged segments are TRBV28 and TRBJ2-7; 7 bases in the junction line up with TRBD1. The base sequence is TGTGCCAGCAGTTCTCACCTGACAGGGAGCGAGCAGTACTTC. Translated, this is CASSSHLTGSEQYF.